This is a list of T cell receptor beta chains from one sample in a study of T cell changes during pregnancy in multiple sclerosis. Clones were read by immunoSEQ multiplex PCR, and TCRdb kept only the in-frame ones, dropping some. In the table there are about 97,000 clones, about nine tenths of which are singletons. The specimen comprised peripheral blood, sampled in the second trimester of pregnancy. All receptors come from a female donor with multiple sclerosis, enrolled in a pregnancy study. Each CDR3 is given with its conserved first and last residue. The order of the fields is V gene, J gene, D gene, clone size, CDR3 protein, CDR3 DNA. The D gene is left open where the match is weak. Clone size, where shown, is once, few, many, or a class for clones that have expanded.

>TRBV6-5|TRBJ1-5|NA|NA
CASSMTVSNQPQHF
TGTGCCAGCAGCATGACAGTTAGCAATCAGCCCCAGCATTTT
>TRBV19|TRBJ2-7|NA|NA
CASSKGVSYEQYF
TGTGCCAGTAGTAAGGGGGTCTCCTACGAGCAGTACTTC
>TRBV4-2|TRBJ2-3|TRBD2|NA
CASSQEGGRVDSTDTQYF
TGTGCCAGCAGCCAAGAGGGCGGGAGGGTAGATAGCACAGATACGCAGTATTTT
>TRBV7-2|TRBJ2-1|TRBD1|once
CASSLERTGEQFF
TGTGCCAGCAGCTTAGAAAGGACAGGGGAGCAGTTCTTC
>TRBV5-4|TRBJ2-2|NA|NA
CASRTEGRAGELFF
TGTGCCAGCAGGACGGAGGGCCGGGCCGGGGAGCTGTTTTTT
>TRBV2|TRBJ1-2|NA|few
CASSAYRNYGYTF
TGTGCCAGCAGTGCCTACAGAAACTATGGCTACACCTTC
>TRBV19|TRBJ1-2|NA|once
CASSIQLNYGYTF
TGTGCCAGTAGTATACAGTTAAACTATGGCTACACCTTC
>TRBV30|TRBJ2-5|NA|NA
CAWSVGGRRETQYF
TGTGCCTGGAGTGTAGGGGGTCGGCGGGAGACCCAGTACTTC
>TRBV6-5|TRBJ2-7|TRBD2|NA
CASTYGTSGIYEQYF
TGTGCCAGCACCTACGGGACTAGCGGGATCTACGAGCAGTACTTC
>TRBV5-1|TRBJ2-3|TRBD2|few
CASSHLAGGTDTQYF
TGCGCCAGCAGCCATCTAGCGGGAGGCACAGATACGCAGTATTTT
>TRBV29-1|TRBJ2-3|TRBD2|NA
CSVVGLAGGPDTQYF
TGCAGCGTTGTCGGACTAGCGGGAGGGCCAGATACGCAGTATTTT
>TRBV25-1|TRBJ2-2|TRBD2|once
CASTLAGGPTGELFF
TGTGCCAGCACCCTAGCGGGAGGGCCCACCGGGGAGCTGTTTTTT
>TRBV2|TRBJ2-2|TRBD2|once
CASIEGTSGRWGTGELFF
TGTGCCAGCATAGAGGGGACTAGCGGGAGGTGGGGCACCGGGGAGCTGTTTTTT
>TRBV15|TRBJ2-1|NA|NA
CATRRDYNNEQFF
TGTGCCACCCGGCGGGATTACAACAATGAGCAGTTCTTC
>TRBV25-1|TRBJ1-1|NA|few
CPDASVPAVAVTEAFF
NA
>TRBV5-4|TRBJ2-3|TRBD2|once
CASSPRVAGLSTDTQYF
TGTGCCAGCAGCCCCCGGGTAGCGGGCCTAAGCACAGATACGCAGTATTTT
>TRBV6-4|TRBJ1-1|NA|NA
CASSEDRNTEAFF
TGTGCCAGCAGCGAGGACAGAAACACTGAAGCTTTCTTT
>TRBV5-4|TRBJ1-6|NA|NA
CASSQHRADRYNSPLHF
TGTGCCAGCAGCCAACACAGGGCAGACCGATATAATTCACCCCTCCACTTT
>TRBV19|TRBJ1-5|NA|NA
CASSSNREGQPQHF
TGTGCCAGTAGTAGTAACAGGGAAGGTCAGCCCCAGCATTTT
>TRBV2|TRBJ1-2|TRBD1|many
CASAQGNYGYTF
TGTGCCAGCGCACAGGGGAACTATGGCTACACCTTC
>TRBV28|TRBJ2-3|NA|NA
CASSLRISTYRDSSTDTQYF
TGTGCCAGCAGTTTAAGAATAAGTACCTACAGGGATAGTAGCACAGATACGCAGTATTTT
>TRBV28|TRBJ2-5|TRBD2|once
CASSLTSGSRETQYF
TGTGCCAGCAGTTTAACTAGCGGGAGTCGGGAGACCCAGTACTTC
>TRBV2|TRBJ1-2|NA|NA
CASTPRALSRYGYTF
TGTGCCAGCACCCCGAGGGCCCTATCGAGGTATGGCTACACCTTC
>TRBV6-5|TRBJ2-5|NA|NA
CASSSGLGETQYF
TGTGCCAGCAGCAGCGGATTGGGGGAGACCCAGTACTTC
>TRBV4-1|TRBJ2-7|NA|NA
CASSQEGALEQYF
TGCGCCAGCAGCCAAGAGGGGGCACTCGAGCAGTACTTC
>TRBV19|TRBJ2-7|NA|NA
CASSPGGLGEQYF
TGTGCCAGTTCCCCAGGGGGGCTGGGCGAGCAGTACTTC
>TRBV9|TRBJ2-5|NA|once
CASSVGGGTQYF
TGTGCCAGCAGCGTTGGGGGAGGGACCCAGTACTTC
>TRBV27|TRBJ2-3|NA|NA
CASSMVSGRTDTQYF
TGTGCCAGCAGCATGGTGAGCGGGCGCACAGATACGCAGTATTTT
>TRBV30|TRBJ1-2|NA|NA
CAWKDRFYGYTF
TGTGCCTGGAAGGACAGATTCTATGGCTACACCTTC
>TRBV29-1|TRBJ2-3|NA|NA
CSVGQDTQYF
TGCAGCGTTGGTCAAGATACGCAGTATTTT
>TRBV6-5|TRBJ2-2|TRBD1|NA
CASSRQGTGELFF
TGTGCCAGCAGCCGACAGGGTACCGGGGAGCTGTTTTTT
>TRBV5-4|TRBJ2-7|TRBD1|once
CASSPGTGDYEQYF
TGTGCCAGCAGCCCTGGGACAGGAGACTACGAGCAGTACTTC
>TRBV27|TRBJ1-2|NA|NA
CASRREGDGYTF
TGTGCCAGCAGGAGGGAGGGAGATGGCTACACCTTC
>TRBV19|TRBJ2-6|NA|NA
CASSWQGLSGANVLTF
TGTGCCAGTAGTTGGCAGGGTCTCTCTGGGGCCAACGTCCTGACTTTC
>TRBV20-1|TRBJ2-3|NA|NA
CSTLGGGTQYF
TGCAGTACCTTAGGGGGGGGTACGCAGTATTTT
>TRBV5-4|TRBJ2-1|TRBD1|once
CASSWTGTGAYNEQFF
TGTGCCAGCAGCTGGACCGGGACAGGGGCCTACAATGAGCAGTTCTTC
>TRBV7-6|TRBJ2-2|TRBD2|NA
CASSHNRLAGYTGELFF
TGTGCCAGCAGCCACAATAGACTAGCGGGGTACACCGGGGAGCTGTTTTTT
>TRBV25-1|TRBJ1-1|NA|NA
CASSAGVGEAFF
TGTGCCAGCAGTGCAGGGGTGGGTGAAGCTTTCTTT
>TRBV13|TRBJ1-1|NA|NA
CASSLGTTKNTEAFF
TGTGCCAGCAGCTTAGGCACAACAAAGAACACTGAAGCTTTCTTT
>TRBV6-5|TRBJ2-2|TRBD1|NA
CASRPGQGNTGELFF
TGTGCCAGCAGACCGGGACAGGGGAACACCGGGGAGCTGTTTTTT
>TRBV28|TRBJ2-1|TRBD2|NA
CASSFAVGLAGGIGPFF
TGTGCCAGCAGTTTTGCCGTGGGACTAGCGGGAGGGATCGGGCCGTTCTTC
>TRBV9|TRBJ2-7|TRBD1|NA
CASSATGSSYEQYF
TGTGCCAGCAGCGCGACAGGGAGCTCCTACGAGCAGTACTTC
>TRBV2|TRBJ1-1|NA|NA
CASTMEGSTEAFF
TGTGCCAGCACAATGGAGGGGAGCACTGAAGCTTTCTTT
>TRBV2|TRBJ2-5|TRBD1|few
CASRARDSLQETQYF
TGTGCCAGCAGGGCCCGGGACAGCCTACAAGAGACCCAGTACTTC
>TRBV4-3|TRBJ1-2|NA|NA
CASSPLRDSPYGYTF
TGCGCCAGCAGCCCCCTGAGAGACTCCCCGTATGGCTACACCTTC